The 13 T cell receptor beta chains presented below share a single source sample, sequenced in a study of regulatory T cells in long-lasting Graves disease. Time point in this sample: newly diagnosed GD, antithyroid drugs for less than 3 months. PBMCs provided the RNA from which the TCR library was made. CDR3-region Arm-PCR and iRepertoire HTBI primers produced the TCR beta libraries. TCRdb redid the calling of the multiplex PCR reads with MiXCR, one entry per CDR3 protein. The repertoire includes more than 450,000 distinct CDR3 sequences, approximately 12% of them detected once, and more than 8% sits in the top ten. This same sample was also part of a study on T cells in Graves' hyperthyroidism and ophthalmopathy.

Material: peripheral blood mononuclear cells (PBMCs), obtained at new diagnosis, from a patient treated with antithyroid drugs. The source of these receptors is a woman under 40 with Graves disease.

This chain connects TRBV12-3 or TRBV12-4 to TRBJ2-7; 15 nucleotides align to TRBD2. The tail of the sequence fits TRBJ2-5 better, so the J call may be wrong. The CDR3 loop spans 16 amino acids. For the CDR3, the DNA is TGTGCCAGCAGTGGGACTAGCGGGAGGTTCCAAGAGACCCAGTACTTC. Amino acid sequence: CASSGTSGRFQETQYF.

In its sample, this clonotype was seen many times. The chain has TRBV18 and TRBJ2-7; a weak D match, TRBD1 (5 bases). CDR1 is KGHSH and CDR2 is LQKENI in the germline V gene. With 2 bases removed from V and 0 bases from J, the gap between germline ends came to 14 bases. The CDR3 spans 16 residues. The CDR3: CASSPYMGRSSYEQYF. The CDR3 DNA is TGTGCCAGCTCACCATATATGGGGCGAAGCTCCTACGAGCAGTACTTC. The entire variable domain, with the rest obtained from reference TRBV18 and TRBJ2-7, is as follows: NAGVMQNPRHLVRRRGQEARLRCSPMKGHSHVYWYRQLPEEGLKFMVYLQKENIIDESGMPKERFSAEFPKEGPSILRIQQVVRGDSAAYFCASSPYMGRSSYEQYFGPGTRLTVT.

With respect to this clonotype: At one end, the junction sequence differs from germline, possibly due to a read error. The chain uses TRBV27 and TRBJ2-7; tentatively, D is TRBD1 (6 bases). CDR3 length: 13 residues. Germline V gives CDR1 MNHEY, CDR2 SMNVEV (reference sequence). CDR3 amino acids: CASSPTGAYEQCF. In DNA, the CDR3 is TGTGCCAGCAGCCCGACAGGAGCCTACGAGCAGTGCTTC.

This clonotype has ten or more counts. The rearrangement joins TRBV19 to TRBJ2-5; D might be TRBD1 (6 bases). The V gene lost 3 bases and the J gene lost 9 bases, with 14 bases spanning the gap. Germline V gene lookup returns CDR1 LNHDA and CDR2 SQIVND (reference sequence). The CDR3 totals 13 residues. The CDR3 reads CASSMTGPRAQYF. DNA of the CDR3: TGTGCCAGTAGTATGACAGGCCCCCGGGCCCAGTACTTC. The full variable domain, its missing parts supplied by reference TRBV19 and TRBJ2-5, is DGGITQSPKYLFRKEGQNVTLSCEQNLNHDAMYWYRQDPGQGLRLIYYSQIVNDFQKGDIAEGYSVSREKKESFPLTVTSAQKNPTAFYLCASSMTGPRAQYFGPGTRLLVL.

This clonotype was observed a few times. The rearrangement uses TRBV20-1 and TRBJ2-5, with D hard to call. The V gene lost 0 bases and the J gene lost 2 bases, with 19 bases spanning the gap. CDR1 DFQATT and CDR2 SNEGSKA come from the germline V gene (reference sequence). The CDR3 runs to 17 residues. CDR3 nucleotides: TGCAGTGCTAGAGATCGAATGAGAGTTAAGTTACAAGAGACCCAGTACTTC. It codes for CSARDRMRVKLQETQYF.

Many counts were recorded for this clonotype. The CDR3 DNA follows: TGCAGTGCCTGGGCAGGTCAAGAGACCCAGTACTTC. Its protein is CSAWAGQETQYF. The rearrangement uses TRBV20-1 and TRBJ2-5; no firm D call. Trimming removed 6 bases at V and 2 bases at J, with 10 bases between. The CDR3 spans 12 residues. Germline CDR1 reads DFQATT; CDR2 reads SNEGSKA (reference sequence).

This clonotype showed up many times. V is TRBV28 and J is TRBJ1-1; possible D gene TRBD1, 5 bases. CDR1 MDHEN and CDR2 SYDVKM come from the germline V gene. Trimming took off 3 bases at V and 10 bases at J, with 9 bases between the two ends. The CDR3 covers 11 residues. The CDR3, as DNA: TGTGCCAGCAGTTTCAGAGGGGCAGCTTTCTTT. It translates to CASSFRGAAFF.

This clonotype was observed a few times. The chain couples TRBV3-1 to TRBJ1-3; D is unresolved. There are 13 residues in the CDR3. Between the trimmed V and J ends, which lost 0 bases and 10 bases, there was a span of 10 bases. Germline CDR1 LGHDT, CDR2 YNNKEL (reference sequence). The CDR3 spells CASSQDLLQTIYF. The CDR3 DNA reads TGTGCCAGCAGCCAAGATTTACTACAGACCATATATTTT.

This clonotype has ten or more counts. The J gene is TRBJ1-1, the V gene TRBV2, with a weak D call TRBD1 (5 bases). V was cut by 7 bases and J by 6 bases, with 18 bases left in between. The CDR3 has 14 residues. Germline V CDR1 and CDR2: SNHLY, FYNNEI. The CDR3 bases are TGTGCCAGCACCGGCGCCAGGGTCCCCCCTGAAGCTTTCTTT. Its translation: CASTGARVPPEAFF.

In this sample, this clonotype turned up a few times. One end of the junction is discordant with germline, which a read error may explain. This CDR3 reads CASSAETGFPNRPQHF. The CDR3 region has the DNA TGTGCCAGCAGCGCCGAGACAGGTTTCCCCAATCGGCCCCAGCATTTT. V gene TRBV7-9 combines with J gene TRBJ1-5; D may be TRBD1 (6 bases). This CDR3 has 16 amino acids. CDR1 SEHNR and CDR2 FQNEAQ come from the germline V gene (reference sequence).

Ten or more counts support this clonotype. This chain uses TRBV19 with TRBJ1-6; TRBD1 might be the D (5 bases). The V end lost 6 bases, the J end lost 7 bases, and 10 bases lay between the germline ends. The CDR3 is made up of 13 amino acids. From germline, CDR1 is LNHDA and CDR2 SQIVND (reference sequence). CDR3 nucleotides: TGTGCCAGTAGCGACAGAGTGAATTCACCCCTCCACTTT. Translation: CASSDRVNSPLHF. The whole variable domain, remainder taken from reference TRBV19 and TRBJ1-6, is DGGITQSPKYLFRKEGQNVTLSCEQNLNHDAMYWYRQDPGQGLRLIYYSQIVNDFQKGDIAEGYSVSREKKESFPLTVTSAQKNPTAFYLCASSDRVNSPLHFGNGTRLTVT.

This clonotype appeared a few times. V usage is TRBV4-1 and J usage is TRBJ1-5; D might be TRBD1 (5 bases). The ends were cut back, 4 bases at V and 6 bases at J, with 10 bases in the middle. This CDR3 spans 13 amino acids. Germline CDR1 and CDR2: MGHRA and YSYEKL. The chain's CDR3 is CASSRLGGQPQHF. Written as DNA, the CDR3 is TGCGCCAGCAGCCGTCTCGGGGGTCAGCCCCAGCATTTT.

This clonotype was detected ten times or more. CDR3 residues: CSVEENNYEQYF. In DNA form, the CDR3 reads TGCAGCGTTGAAGAGAATAACTACGAGCAGTACTTC. The chain carries TRBV29-1 and TRBJ2-7; D not certain. CDR3 length: 12 amino acids. Deletions cut 0 bases from V and 3 bases from J, with 6 bases between. In germline, CDR1 is SQVTM, CDR2 ANQGSEA.